Presented here are 27 T cell receptor beta chains from one specimen sequenced in a study of T cell responses to AZD1222 COVID-19 vaccine. Here immunoSEQ multiplex PCR was the method, and the copy in TCRdb shows in-frame clones only, minus some. The sample includes around 250,000 clones, over 85% of them seen just once. The material sequenced was peripheral blood, taken on day 0 of AZD1222 vaccination. The receptor set was obtained from an adult in good health.

The chain recombines TRBV4-1 with TRBJ2-2; D is uncertain. Trimming shortened V by 4 bases and J by 1 base, and 19 bases separated the two germline ends. There are 18 residues in the CDR3. Germline assignment: CDR1 MGHRA and CDR2 YSYEKL. CDR3 region: CASSLLRPPPLNTGELFF. Written as DNA, the CDR3 is TGCGCCAGCAGCCTGCTAAGGCCCCCACCGCTGAACACCGGGGAGCTGTTTTTT.

The chain has TRBV10-3 and TRBJ2-5; 11 bases are shared with TRBD2. Germline V lookup: CDR1 ENHRY, CDR2 SYGVKD. This CDR3 is built from 17 residues. The trim removed 4 bases at V and 5 bases at J, leaving 12 bases unmatched. The chain's CDR3 is CAISVDLISGRVETQYF. The CDR3 region has the DNA TGTGCCATCAGTGTCGACCTGATTAGCGGGAGGGTGGAGACCCAGTACTTC.

The rearrangement joins TRBV10-1 to TRBJ1-6; D call uncertain. Per the germline V gene, CDR1 is WNHNN and CDR2 is SYGVQD (reference sequence). Trimming shortened V by 6 bases and J by 3 bases, and 15 bases separated the two germline ends. This CDR3 is built from 16 residues. The CDR3 DNA reads TGCGCCAGCAGGAGGGAAGGTAACAACTATAATTCACCCCTCCACTTT. Residues: CASRREGNNYNSPLHF.

This chain connects TRBV2 to TRBJ1-3; tentatively, D is TRBD1 (5 bases). CDR1 is SNHLY and CDR2 is FYNNEI in the germline V gene. The CDR3 contains 15 residues. V was shortened by 6 bases and J by 0 bases, with 12 bases between the two germline ends. The CDR3 DNA reads as TGTGCCAGCAGCCTCCGGGGCCGCTCTGGAAACACCATATATTTT. It yields the protein CASSLRGRSGNTIYF.

The rearrangement links TRBV4-3 to TRBJ2-3; 8 bases are shared with TRBD1. The trim removed 1 base at V and 2 bases at J, leaving 2 bases unmatched. This CDR3 has 15 amino acids. Germline V gives CDR1 LGHNA, CDR2 YSLEER. CDR3 residues: CASSQGQGFTDTQYF. In DNA form, the CDR3 reads TGCGCCAGCAGCCAAGGACAGGGGTTCACAGATACGCAGTATTTT.

This rearrangement joins TRBV2 to TRBJ2-7; D is possibly TRBD2 (6 bases). The V end was cut by 0 bases, the J end by 6 bases, with 15 bases between. The germline V gene has CDR1 SNHLY and CDR2 FYNNEI. The CDR3 is 15 residues long. CDR3 protein: CASSEAQGRGSEQYF. CDR3 sequence (DNA): TGTGCCAGCAGTGAAGCTCAGGGCCGGGGGAGCGAGCAGTACTTC.

The gene calls are TRBV5-1 and TRBJ1-2; 9 positions match TRBD1. The CDR3 sequence is 13 residues long. CDR1 and CDR2 (germline): SGHRS, YFSETQ. V dropped 3 bases and J dropped 8; count of bases not matched to a gene: 5. CDR3 nucleotides: TGCGCCAGCAGCTGGACAGGGGAAGAGGGCTACACCTTC. This sequence encodes CASSWTGEEGYTF.

The V gene is TRBV18, the J gene TRBJ1-2, with TRBD1 matching over 9 bases. CDR1 and CDR2 from the germline V gene are KGHSH and LQKENI. The CDR3 length is 14 residues. V lost 4 bases to trimming and J lost 8 bases; unmatched junction nucleotides: 8. Here the CDR3 reads CASSLRTGERGYTF. The CDR3 coding sequence is TGTGCCAGCTCACTCCGGACAGGGGAGAGGGGCTACACCTTC.

The chain recombines TRBV2 with TRBJ1-1; 7 bases line up with TRBD1. J was trimmed by 10 bases and V by 3 bases; bases with no gene match: 11. The CDR3 has 14 amino acids. The germline V gene has CDR1 SNHLY and CDR2 FYNNEI. The CDR3 DNA is TGTGCCAGCAGTGAGATGACAGGGTATTATCCAGCTTTCTTT. Encoded protein: CASSEMTGYYPAFF.

The gene calls are TRBV7-8 and TRBJ2-1; 9 bases line up with TRBD1. The CDR3 has 16 amino acids. CDR1 is SGHVS, CDR2 FQNEAQ, per germline. V lost 8 bases and J lost 0; bases outside the gene matches: 8. The CDR3 DNA is TGTGCCAGCCTCTCGGGGACAGGGAGCTCCTACAATGAGCAGTTCTTC. It translates to CASLSGTGSSYNEQFF.

The chain joins TRBV7-9 to TRBJ1-1; no definite D call. Trimming took off 5 bases at V and 1 base at J, with 11 bases between the two ends. From germline, CDR1 is SEHNR and CDR2 FQNEAQ (reference sequence). The length of the CDR3 is 14 residues. The CDR3 region is CASSPRERNTEAFF. The DNA of the CDR3 is TGTGCCAGCAGCCCCCGGGAGCGGAACACTGAAGCTTTCTTT.

The V and J genes are TRBV11-1 and TRBJ2-7; D perhaps matches TRBD1 (5 bases). CDR1 and CDR2 from the germline V gene are SGHAT and FQDESV (reference sequence). The CDR3 is 13 residues long. Between the trimmed V and J ends, which lost 5 bases and 2 bases, there was a span of 10 bases. The CDR3 nucleotides read TGTGCCAGCAGCCTCGGCAGGGCCTACGAGCAGTACTTC. This encodes CASSLGRAYEQYF.

The rearrangement joins TRBV9 to TRBJ2-2; D could derive from TRBD1 or TRBD2 (5 bases each). The V gene lost 0 bases and the J gene lost 7 bases, with 13 bases spanning the gap. CDR1 and CDR2 (germline): SGDLS, YYNGEE. This CDR3 has 15 amino acids. The CDR3: CASSVGRGVDGELFF. Written as DNA, the CDR3 is TGTGCCAGCAGCGTAGGGCGAGGGGTAGACGGGGAGCTGTTTTTT.

V gene TRBV5-1 combines with J gene TRBJ1-5; maybe TRBD1 (6 bases). The CDR3 covers 15 residues. V was trimmed by 4 bases and J by 5 bases, leaving 16 bases between them. Germline V gene data show CDR1 as SGHRS and CDR2 as YFSETQ. The CDR3 bases are TGCGCCAGCAGCCCGGATGGACAGAATCATCAGCCCCAGCATTTT. This gives the protein CASSPDGQNHQPQHF. The variable domain in full, completed from reference TRBV5-1 and TRBJ1-5, reads KAGVTQTPRYLIKTRGQQVTLSCSPISGHRSVSWYQQTPGQGLQFLFEYFSETQRNKGNFPGRFSGRQFSNSRSEMNVSTLELGDSALYLCASSPDGQNHQPQHFGDGTRLSIL.

The V and J genes are TRBV7-9 and TRBJ2-2; 9 nucleotides line up with TRBD1. This CDR3 spans 14 amino acids. J gave up 13 bases and V 5 bases, and 11 bases lay outside the gene matches. Germline V gives CDR1 SEHNR, CDR2 FQNEAQ (reference sequence). In DNA, the CDR3 is TGTGCCAGCAGCCACGGACAGGGGAAGATTTGGCTGTTTTTT. This encodes CASSHGQGKIWLFF.

V usage is TRBV5-1 and J usage is TRBJ1-1; D is unresolved. Trimming took 4 bases from V and 4 from J, leaving 11 bases between them. Germline V gives CDR1 SGHRS, CDR2 YFSETQ. The CDR3 loop spans 13 amino acids. The CDR3 protein is CASSRTVGTEAFF. CDR3 DNA sequence: TGCGCCAGCAGCCGTACGGTGGGCACTGAAGCTTTCTTT. The entire variable domain, with the rest obtained from reference TRBV5-1 and TRBJ1-1, is as follows: KAGVTQTPRYLIKTRGQQVTLSCSPISGHRSVSWYQQTPGQGLQFLFEYFSETQRNKGNFPGRFSGRQFSNSRSEMNVSTLELGDSALYLCASSRTVGTEAFFGQGTRLTVV.

The chain is built from TRBV4-2 and TRBJ2-3, with 8 bases that match TRBD2. The germline gives CDR1 LGHNA, CDR2 YNFKEQ. Trimming removed 4 bases from V and 4 bases from J; junction bases left unmatched: 7. The CDR3 totals 15 residues. CDR3 sequence: CASSRSGIAADTQYF. CDR3 nucleotide sequence: TGTGCCAGCAGCCGTAGCGGGATAGCGGCAGATACGCAGTATTTT.

The gene calls are TRBV4-1 and TRBJ2-1, with 7 bases identical to TRBD1. The CDR3 consists of 16 residues. Trimming cost V 2 bases and J 6 bases; bases outside gene matches: 10. Looked up from germline, CDR1 is MGHRA and CDR2 is YSYEKL. CDR3 nucleotide sequence: TGCGCCAGCAGCCAACCCCCCCGGGCAGGGGGCAATGAGCAGTTCTTC. Translation gives CASSQPPRAGGNEQFF.

The chain carries TRBV5-1 and TRBJ1-1, with D unresolved. Germline V CDR1 and CDR2: SGHRS, YFSETQ. This CDR3 has 11 amino acids. V lost 1 base and J 7 bases, leaving 5 bases between the germline ends. CDR3 region: CASSLKGEAFF. Here the CDR3 DNA reads TGCGCCAGCAGCTTGAAGGGTGAAGCTTTCTTT. Looking up the rest from reference TRBV5-1 and TRBJ1-1 gives the full variable domain: KAGVTQTPRYLIKTRGQQVTLSCSPISGHRSVSWYQQTPGQGLQFLFEYFSETQRNKGNFPGRFSGRQFSNSRSEMNVSTLELGDSALYLCASSLKGEAFFGQGTRLTVV.

The chain combines TRBV7-9 with TRBJ1-1; 7 bases fit TRBD1. CDR1 SEHNR and CDR2 FQNEAQ come from the germline V gene (reference sequence). CDR3 size: 15 residues. The V and J ends lost 6 bases and 1 base, in that order; junction bases with no gene match: 8. The CDR3 spells CASSRQGSGNTEAFF. For the CDR3, the DNA is TGTGCCAGCAGTCGACAGGGCTCGGGGAACACTGAAGCTTTCTTT. Full variable domain (outside the CDR3, taken from reference TRBV7-9 and TRBJ1-1): DTGVSQNPRHKITKRGQNVTFRCDPISEHNRLYWYRQTLGQGPEFLTYFQNEAQLEKSRLLSDRFSAERPKGSFSTLEIQRTEQGDSAMYLCASSRQGSGNTEAFFGQGTRLTVV.

This sequence joins TRBV4-3 and TRBJ2-1; unclear D gene. Trimming left V 1 base short and J 7 bases short, with 8 bases between. The CDR3 runs to 13 residues. Germline values: CDR1 LGHNA, CDR2 YSLEER. CDR3 sequence reads: CASSQVRINEQFF. CDR3 DNA sequence: TGCGCCAGCAGCCAAGTTCGTATTAATGAGCAGTTCTTC.

The chain combines TRBV14 with TRBJ1-1; maybe TRBD1 (5 bases). Looked up from germline, CDR1 is SGHDN and CDR2 is FVKESK. V shed 3 bases and J shed 2 bases, with 10 bases lying between them. The CDR3 covers 14 residues. CDR3: CASSHGQGNTEAFF. For the CDR3, the DNA is TGTGCCAGCAGCCACGGGCAGGGTAACACTGAAGCTTTCTTT.

The chain links TRBV19 to TRBJ2-5; weak D call: TRBD2 (6 bases). There are 15 residues in the CDR3. The V end was cut by 9 bases, the J end by 2 bases, with 19 bases between. Germline assignment: CDR1 LNHDA and CDR2 SQIVND (reference sequence). In DNA, the CDR3 is TGTGCCAGCAACCTCGGTTGGGGGGAGCAAGAGACCCAGTACTTC. Protein product: CASNLGWGEQETQYF.

This chain connects TRBV7-9 to TRBJ1-6; D is ambiguous. V lost 3 bases, J lost 10 bases, and 13 bases lay in between. Germline CDR1 and CDR2: SEHNR and FQNEAQ (reference sequence). The CDR3 totals 14 residues. CDR3 DNA sequence: TGTGCCAGCAGCTTGGTTGAAGTCGGCTCACCCCTCCACTTT. Protein: CASSLVEVGSPLHF.

The chain couples TRBV4-2 to TRBJ2-1, with TRBD2 matching over 8 bases. CDR3 length equals 13 residues. V shed 6 bases, J shed 4 bases, and the junction held 2 bases outside the gene matches. Germline CDR1 reads LGHNA; CDR2 reads YNFKEQ. CDR3 nucleotides: TGTGCCAGCAGGGCTAGCGGGTACAATGAGCAGTTCTTC. Encoded protein: CASRASGYNEQFF.

The J gene is TRBJ2-5, the V gene TRBV28; D gene unclear. CDR1 is MDHEN and CDR2 is SYDVKM in the germline V gene. The CDR3 totals 12 residues. The V end lost 0 bases, the J end lost 5 bases, and 4 bases lay between the germline ends. Here the CDR3 reads CASSLWGETQYF. Written as DNA, the CDR3 is TGTGCCAGCAGTTTATGGGGGGAGACCCAGTACTTC.

The chain recombines TRBV5-4 with TRBJ1-2; 9 bases are shared with TRBD1. The CDR3 loop spans 14 amino acids. V dropped 5 bases and J dropped 3; count of bases not matched to a gene: 5. Germline V gives CDR1 SGHNT, CDR2 YYREEE (reference sequence). The CDR3 loop is CASSTRTGDYGYTF. CDR3 in DNA: TGTGCCAGCAGTACCCGGACAGGGGACTATGGCTACACCTTC.